This TCR beta chain was obtained from a study of CD8 T cells in Susac syndrome. Regarding the study as a whole: Individuals included in the TCR sequencing and HLA analysis were acknowledged by the study to be relatively few in number.

As concerns this clonotype: Its antigen is as yet unknown.

The authors sequenced TCR beta from blood CD8+ and CD4+ T cells. Germline-derived CDR1 and CDR2 are KGHDR and SFDVKD. The CDR3 runs to 15 residues. The V segment lost 4 bases and the J segment 4 bases; nucleotides outside the gene matches: 7. RNA amounts of roughly 0.45 to 1 ug underwent reverse transcription with random hexamers. The authors amplified TCR beta CDR3 across 54 Vbeta and 13 Jbeta using immunoSEQ multiplex PCR. In TCRdb, the immunoSEQ multiplex PCR reads were re-called with MiXCR into one record per CDR3 protein. Of 150,000 to 200,000 distinct CDR3 sequences listed, approximately 95% are singletons.

This TCR was recovered from a human donor in good health. The sequenced sample consisted of CD4+ T cells from PBMCs. V usage is TRBV24-1 and J usage is TRBJ1-2, with 8 bases matching TRBD1. CDR3: CATSDDAGGVYGYTF. CDR3 in DNA: TGTGCCACCAGTGACGACGCAGGGGGCGTCTATGGCTACACCTTC.